This T cell receptor beta chain emerged from a study of siplizumab effects on memory and regulatory T cells. Germline values: CDR1 SGHRS, CDR2 YFSETQ. The CDR3 spans 17 residues. V shed 3 bases and J shed 0 bases, with 16 bases lying between them. Coculture of the mixed lymphocyte reaction cells took place at 37 degrees C and lasted six to seven days. On this clone itself: Antigen specificity is unknown.

TCRdb's table, derived via immunoSEQ multiplex PCR, lists solely in-frame clones and lacks some. The data hold roughly 5,300 clones, with approximately 50% observed a single time. This sequence joins TRBV5-1 and TRBJ1-3; D gene uncertain. This sequence was found in a human donor in good health; the cells came from an allogeneic mixed lymphocyte reaction. Some clones in this sample may be carry-over from other donors' samples. Sample: CFSE-low (dividing) CD8+ T cells sorted from an allogeneic mixed lymphocyte reaction. This CDR3 reads CASSSTEVYLSGNTIYF. CDR3 coding DNA: TGCGCCAGCAGCTCAACTGAAGTATACCTCTCTGGAAACACCATATATTTT.